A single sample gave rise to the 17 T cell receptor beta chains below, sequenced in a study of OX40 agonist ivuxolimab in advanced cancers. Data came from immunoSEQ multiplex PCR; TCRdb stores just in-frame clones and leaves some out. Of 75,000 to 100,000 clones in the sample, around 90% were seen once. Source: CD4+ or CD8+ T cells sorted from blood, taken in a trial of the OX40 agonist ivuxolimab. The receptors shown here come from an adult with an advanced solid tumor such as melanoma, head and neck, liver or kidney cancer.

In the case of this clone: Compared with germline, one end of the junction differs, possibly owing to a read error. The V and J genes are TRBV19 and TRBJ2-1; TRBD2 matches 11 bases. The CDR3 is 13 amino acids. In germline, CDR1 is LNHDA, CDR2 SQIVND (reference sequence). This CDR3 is CVSSFSGREFAFF. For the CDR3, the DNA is TGTGTCAGTAGTTTTAGCGGGAGGGAATTCGCGTTCTTC.

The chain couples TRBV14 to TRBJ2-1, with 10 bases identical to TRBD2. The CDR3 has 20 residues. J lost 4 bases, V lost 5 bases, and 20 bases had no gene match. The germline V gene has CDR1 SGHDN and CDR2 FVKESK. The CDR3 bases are TGTGCCAGCAGCGGACGAACTAGCGGGGTTGGGTCCGATACTTACAATGAGCAGTTCTTC. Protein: CASSGRTSGVGSDTYNEQFF.

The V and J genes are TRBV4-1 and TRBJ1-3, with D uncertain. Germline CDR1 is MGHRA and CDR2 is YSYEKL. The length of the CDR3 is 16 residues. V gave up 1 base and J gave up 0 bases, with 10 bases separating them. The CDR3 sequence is CASSQVGESSGNTIYF. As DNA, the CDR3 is TGCGCCAGCAGCCAAGTGGGCGAGAGCTCTGGAAACACCATATATTTT.

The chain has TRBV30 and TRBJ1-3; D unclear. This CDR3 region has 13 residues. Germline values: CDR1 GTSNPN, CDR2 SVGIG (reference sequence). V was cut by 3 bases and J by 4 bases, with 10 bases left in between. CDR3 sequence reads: CAWRTRGGNTIYF. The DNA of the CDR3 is TGTGCCTGGAGGACCCGAGGGGGAAACACCATATATTTT.

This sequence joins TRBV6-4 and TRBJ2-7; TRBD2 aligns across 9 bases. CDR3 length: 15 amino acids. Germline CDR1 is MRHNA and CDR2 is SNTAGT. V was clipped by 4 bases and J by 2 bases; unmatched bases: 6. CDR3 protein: CASSAIAGAAYEQYF. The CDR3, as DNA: TGTGCCAGCAGTGCGATAGCGGGAGCGGCCTACGAGCAGTACTTC.

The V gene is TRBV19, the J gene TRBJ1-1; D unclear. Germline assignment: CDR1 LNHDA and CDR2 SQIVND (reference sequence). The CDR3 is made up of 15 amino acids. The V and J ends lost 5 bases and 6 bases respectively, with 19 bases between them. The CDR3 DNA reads TGTGCCAGTAGTGGGAGGGAGGGTAGGATCTCTGAAGCTTTCTTT. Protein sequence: CASSGREGRISEAFF.

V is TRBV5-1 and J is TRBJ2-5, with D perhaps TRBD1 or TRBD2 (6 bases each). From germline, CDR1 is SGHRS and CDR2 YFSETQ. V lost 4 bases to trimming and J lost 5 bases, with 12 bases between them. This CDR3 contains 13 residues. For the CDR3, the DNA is TGCGCCAGCAGCCCCGGGGGCCACGAGACCCAGTACTTC. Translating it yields CASSPGGHETQYF.

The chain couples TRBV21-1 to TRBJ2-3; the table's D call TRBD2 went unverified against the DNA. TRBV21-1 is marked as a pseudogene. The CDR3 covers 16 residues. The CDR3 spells CASRKGRTSGTDTQYF. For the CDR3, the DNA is TGTGCCAGCCGAAAAGGTAGAACTAGCGGGACAGATACGCAGTATTTT.

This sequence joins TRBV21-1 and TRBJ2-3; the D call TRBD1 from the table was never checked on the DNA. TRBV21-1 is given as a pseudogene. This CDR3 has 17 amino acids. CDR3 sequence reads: CASSPGPRPGGTDTQYF. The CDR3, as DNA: TGTGCCAGCAGTCCGGGACCCAGGCCAGGGGGCACAGATACGCAGTATTTT.

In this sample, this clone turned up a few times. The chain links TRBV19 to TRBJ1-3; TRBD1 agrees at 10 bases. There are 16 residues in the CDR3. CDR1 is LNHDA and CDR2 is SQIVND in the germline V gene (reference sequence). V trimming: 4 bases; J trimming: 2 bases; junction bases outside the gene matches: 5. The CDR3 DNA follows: TGTGCCAGTAGTACCCGACAGGGGGCCGCTGGAAACACCATATATTTT. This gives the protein CASSTRQGAAGNTIYF.

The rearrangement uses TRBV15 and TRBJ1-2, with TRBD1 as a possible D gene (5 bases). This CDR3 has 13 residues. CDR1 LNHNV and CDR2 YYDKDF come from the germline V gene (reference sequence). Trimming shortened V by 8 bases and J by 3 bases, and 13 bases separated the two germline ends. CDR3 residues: CATARGYDYGYTF. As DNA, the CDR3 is TGTGCCACCGCGAGGGGCTATGACTATGGCTACACCTTC. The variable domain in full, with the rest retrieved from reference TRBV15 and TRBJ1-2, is DAMVIQNPRYQVTQFGKPVTLSCSQTLNHNVMYWYQQKSSQAPKLLFHYYDKDFNNEADTPDNFQSRRPNTSFCFLDIRSPGLGDTAMYLCATARGYDYGYTFGSGTRLTVV.

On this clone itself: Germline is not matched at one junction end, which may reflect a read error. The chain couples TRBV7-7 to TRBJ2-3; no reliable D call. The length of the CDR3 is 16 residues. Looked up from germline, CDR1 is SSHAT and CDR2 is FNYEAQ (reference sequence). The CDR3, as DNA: TGTGCTAGCAGCTTAGGGTTTGGACGGTCCACAGATACGCAGTATTTT. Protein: CASSLGFGRSTDTQYF.

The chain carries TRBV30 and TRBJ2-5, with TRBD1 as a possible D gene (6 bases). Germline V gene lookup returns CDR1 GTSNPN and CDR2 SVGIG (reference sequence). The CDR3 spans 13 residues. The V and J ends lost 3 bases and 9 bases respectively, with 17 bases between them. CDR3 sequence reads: CAWSQDSKGAQYF. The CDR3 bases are TGTGCCTGGAGCCAGGACAGTAAAGGGGCCCAGTACTTC.

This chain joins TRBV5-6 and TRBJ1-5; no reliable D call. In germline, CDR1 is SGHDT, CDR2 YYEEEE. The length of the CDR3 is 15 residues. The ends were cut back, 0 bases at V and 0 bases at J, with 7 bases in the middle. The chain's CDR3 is CASSLGPSSNQPQHF. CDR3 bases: TGTGCCAGCAGCTTGGGACCGAGTAGCAATCAGCCCCAGCATTTT.

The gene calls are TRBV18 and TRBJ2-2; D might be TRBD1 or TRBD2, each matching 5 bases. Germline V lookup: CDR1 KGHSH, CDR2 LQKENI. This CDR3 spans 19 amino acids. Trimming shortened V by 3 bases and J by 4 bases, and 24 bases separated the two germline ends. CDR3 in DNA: TGTGCCAGCTCACCCAGGGCAGGGTCGGATAGCGTACTCACCGGGGAGCTGTTTTTT. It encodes CASSPRAGSDSVLTGELFF.

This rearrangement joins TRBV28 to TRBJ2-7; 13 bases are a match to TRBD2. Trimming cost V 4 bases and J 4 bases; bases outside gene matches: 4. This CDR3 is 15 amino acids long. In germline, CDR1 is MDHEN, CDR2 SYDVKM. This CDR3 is CASSYGLAGVYEQYF. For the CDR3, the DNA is TGTGCCAGCAGTTACGGACTAGCGGGGGTATACGAGCAGTACTTC.

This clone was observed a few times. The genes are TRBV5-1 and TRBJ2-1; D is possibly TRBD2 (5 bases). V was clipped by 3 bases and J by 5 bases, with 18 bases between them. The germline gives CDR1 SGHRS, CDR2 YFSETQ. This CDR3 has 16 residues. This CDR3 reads CASSSRLPKAHNEQFF. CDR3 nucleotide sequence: TGCGCCAGCAGCTCCCGACTACCCAAGGCCCACAATGAGCAGTTCTTC. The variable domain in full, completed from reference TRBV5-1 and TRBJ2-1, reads KAGVTQTPRYLIKTRGQQVTLSCSPISGHRSVSWYQQTPGQGLQFLFEYFSETQRNKGNFPGRFSGRQFSNSRSEMNVSTLELGDSALYLCASSSRLPKAHNEQFFGPGTRLTVL.